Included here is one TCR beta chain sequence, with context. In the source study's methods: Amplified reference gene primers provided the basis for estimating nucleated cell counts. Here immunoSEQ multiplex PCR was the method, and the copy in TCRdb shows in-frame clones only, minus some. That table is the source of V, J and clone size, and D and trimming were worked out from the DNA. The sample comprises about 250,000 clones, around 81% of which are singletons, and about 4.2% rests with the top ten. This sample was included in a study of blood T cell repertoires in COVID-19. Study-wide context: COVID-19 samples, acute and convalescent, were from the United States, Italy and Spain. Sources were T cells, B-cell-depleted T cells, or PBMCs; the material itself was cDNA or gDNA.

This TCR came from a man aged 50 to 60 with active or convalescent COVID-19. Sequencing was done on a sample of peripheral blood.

The CDR3 protein is CASSVAVGGYTGELFF. The CDR3, as DNA: TGTGCCAGCAGCGTAGCTGTGGGGGGGTACACCGGGGAGCTGTTTTTT. The chain combines TRBV9 with TRBJ2-2, with 7 bases lining up with TRBD2. CDR3 length: 16 residues. Trimming at V came to 0 bases and at J to 3 bases, leaving 5 bases not matched to a gene. CDR1 and CDR2 (germline): SGDLS, YYNGEE.